A single sample gave rise to the 21 T cell receptor beta chains below, sequenced in a study of identical twins. TCRdb re-called the 5' RACE reads through MiXCR, storing one row per CDR3 protein. The sample yields over 200,000 distinct CDR3 sequences, about a tenth seen once. The sample was memory (CD45RO+) T cells sorted from blood. The receptors here all came from a woman aged 18-29 years in good health.

In its sample, this clonotype was seen many times. The chain recombines TRBV20-1 with TRBJ2-1, with D perhaps TRBD2 (5 bases). Germline loops: CDR1 DFQATT, CDR2 SNEGSKA (reference sequence). With 5 bases removed from V and 10 bases from J, the gap between germline ends came to 21 bases. The CDR3 consists of 14 residues. This CDR3 is CSAPPAGRSREQFF. The CDR3 nucleotides read TGCAGTGCTCCCCCGGCGGGCCGATCAAGGGAGCAGTTCTTC.

This clonotype showed up just a few times. The V and J genes are TRBV15 and TRBJ1-1; D is possibly TRBD1 (6 bases). Germline V CDR1 and CDR2: LNHNV, YYDKDF (reference sequence). The CDR3 loop spans 15 amino acids. V dropped 1 base and J dropped 1 base, with 10 bases sitting between them. The CDR3 nucleotides read TGTGCCACCAGCAGAGCTGGGGGCTCGAACACTGAAGCTTTCTTT. Protein: CATSRAGGSNTEAFF.

At least ten counts were recorded for this clonotype. The chain has TRBV18 and TRBJ2-5; D ambiguous. CDR3 length: 13 residues. CDR1 and CDR2 from the germline V gene are KGHSH and LQKENI. V gave up 2 bases and J gave up 1 base, with 5 bases separating them. CDR3: CASSPDFQETQYF. The CDR3 DNA reads as TGTGCCAGCTCACCAGACTTCCAAGAGACCCAGTACTTC.

The J gene is TRBJ2-7, the V gene TRBV3-1; 13 bases map to TRBD2. V was clipped by 5 bases and J by 6 bases; unmatched bases: 4. This CDR3 is built from 14 residues. Germline-derived CDR1 and CDR2 are LGHDT and YNNKEL (reference sequence). The CDR3 spells CASSSTSGGFEQYF. The CDR3 nucleotides are TGTGCCAGCAGCTCGACTAGCGGGGGGTTCGAGCAGTACTTC.

The table lists this clonotype with many counts. V and J are TRBV7-9 and TRBJ2-7; D might be TRBD2 (6 bases). Germline CDR1 and CDR2: SEHNR and FQNEAQ (reference sequence). The V and J ends lost 1 base and 4 bases respectively, with 14 bases between them. This CDR3 spans 15 amino acids. CDR3 in DNA: TGTGCCAGCAGCTTAGGGCAACCCGGAGGGTACGAGCAGTACTTC. Its translation: CASSLGQPGGYEQYF.

In its sample, this clonotype was seen many times. The V and J genes are TRBV27 and TRBJ1-4; D is ambiguous. CDR1 and CDR2 from the germline V gene are MNHEY and SMNVEV (reference sequence). The CDR3 covers 14 residues. V was clipped by 1 base and J by 0 bases, with 3 bases between them. CDR3 nucleotide sequence: TGTGCCAGCAGTTTATGGCCAACTAATGAAAAACTGTTTTTT. Residues: CASSLWPTNEKLFF. Using reference TRBV27 and TRBJ1-4 for the parts outside the CDR3, the full variable domain is EAQVTQNPRYLITVTGKKLTVTCSQNMNHEYMSWYRQDPGLGLRQIYYSMNVEVTDKGDVPEGYKVSRKEKRNFPLILESPSPNQTSLYFCASSLWPTNEKLFFGSGTQLSVL.

The V call is TRBV29-1, the J call TRBJ2-7, with a weak D call TRBD2 (6 bases). Germline CDR1 and CDR2: SQVTM and ANQGSEA. The CDR3 has 14 residues. Trimming removed 1 base from V and 2 bases from J, with 12 bases in between. CDR3 in amino acids: CSVEVGGRTYEQYF. The CDR3 DNA follows: TGCAGCGTTGAAGTCGGGGGACGGACCTACGAGCAGTACTTC.

This clonotype came up a few times. The gene calls are TRBV20-1 and TRBJ1-5, with TRBD1 matching over 7 bases. Trimming removed 6 bases from V and 5 bases from J; junction bases left unmatched: 10. Germline V gene sequence: CDR1 DFQATT, CDR2 SNEGSKA (reference sequence). The CDR3 length is 14 residues. CDR3 sequence: CSAWDSRAYQPQHF. CDR3 in DNA: TGCAGTGCCTGGGACAGCCGAGCTTATCAGCCCCAGCATTTT.

This clonotype occurred a few times. The chain couples TRBV9 to TRBJ1-6; D gene unclear. CDR3 size: 15 residues. Trimming stripped 4 bases from V and 0 bases from J, with 8 bases between. Germline CDR1 is SGDLS and CDR2 is YYNGEE. DNA of the CDR3: TGTGCCAGCAGCCCGAGTAGCTCCTATAATTCACCCCTCCACTTT. Translating gives CASSPSSSYNSPLHF.

The chain employs TRBV11-2 and TRBJ2-2; 8 bases line up with TRBD2. Trimming took 3 bases from V and 3 from J; bases not matched to a gene: 6. The V gene's germline CDR1 is SGHAT and CDR2 FQNNGV. CDR3 size: 16 residues. The CDR3 reads CASSLKAGVYTGELFF. The CDR3 bases are TGTGCCAGCAGCTTGAAAGCGGGAGTCTACACCGGGGAGCTGTTTTTT.

This clonotype was recorded many times. This CDR3 reads CASSQDQGRVGSETQYF. The CDR3 DNA sequence: TGTGCCAGCAGCCAAGACCAGGGTCGGGTGGGCTCGGAGACCCAGTACTTC. This chain joins TRBV4-2 and TRBJ2-5, with D perhaps matching TRBD1 (5 bases). V dropped 0 bases and J dropped 5 bases, with 19 bases sitting between them. CDR1 LGHNA and CDR2 YNFKEQ come from the germline V gene. The CDR3 has 17 residues.

The chain links TRBV12-3 or TRBV12-4 to TRBJ1-1; the D is unclear. The ends were cut back, 3 bases at V and 4 bases at J, with 9 bases in the middle. The CDR3 consists of 13 residues. The CDR3 loop is CASSFLGSTEAFF. In DNA, the CDR3 is TGTGCCAGCAGTTTTTTGGGGAGCACTGAAGCTTTCTTT.

This clonotype has just a few counts. V is TRBV7-2 and J is TRBJ2-6; D unresolved. Germline V CDR1 and CDR2: SGHTA, FQGNSA. The V and J ends lost 4 bases and 1 base respectively, with 8 bases between them. The CDR3 covers 15 residues. CDR3 sequence: CASSWVASGANVLTF. DNA for the CDR3: TGTGCCAGCAGCTGGGTCGCGTCTGGGGCCAACGTCCTGACTTTC.

The sample holds many counts of this clonotype. The chain joins TRBV10-3 to TRBJ2-2, with D possibly being TRBD2 (6 bases). Trimming took 6 bases from V and 7 from J, leaving 12 bases between them. Germline values: CDR1 ENHRY, CDR2 SYGVKD. This CDR3 has 13 amino acids. In DNA form, the CDR3 reads TGTGCCATCAGCATCCAGGGAGGCGGGGAGCTGTTTTTT. Translating gives CAISIQGGGELFF.

This clonotype occurred many times. The chain has TRBV5-1 and TRBJ2-3; D remains ambiguous. The CDR3 runs 14 residues. CDR1 and CDR2 (germline): SGHRS, YFSETQ. Trimming took off 0 bases at V and 0 bases at J, with 5 bases between the two ends. The CDR3 reads CASSLVASTDTQYF. CDR3 nucleotide sequence: TGCGCCAGCAGCTTGGTGGCCAGCACAGATACGCAGTATTTT.

The chain recombines TRBV7-2 with TRBJ1-1, with 9 bases aligning to TRBD1. The germline V gene encodes CDR1 SGHTA and CDR2 FQGNSA. The length of the CDR3 is 13 residues. V lost 3 bases and J lost 6; bases outside the gene matches: 2. The DNA of the CDR3 is TGTGCCAGCAGCTTTGACAGGGGGGCTGAAGCTTTCTTT. It specifies CASSFDRGAEAFF.

This clonotype showed up just a few times. The chain links TRBV12-3 or TRBV12-4 to TRBJ2-2; D is unresolved. CDR3 length equals 14 residues. Trimming shortened V by 7 bases and J by 7 bases, and 16 bases separated the two germline ends. CDR3 residues: CASKASASGGELFF. CDR3 coding DNA: TGTGCCAGCAAGGCGTCTGCTTCGGGCGGGGAGCTGTTTTTT.

As concerns this clonotype: The conserved final phenylalanine or tryptophan is absent from the CDR3, which likely points to a read error. V and J are TRBV5-1 and TRBJ2-1; TRBD2 matches 13 bases. Trimming cost V 4 bases and J 1 base; bases outside gene matches: 5. Germline V lookup: CDR1 SGHRS, CDR2 YFSETQ. The CDR3 covers 17 residues. CDR3: CASSGGLAGWSYNEQFL. CDR3 nucleotide sequence: TGCGCCAGCAGCGGGGGACTAGCGGGATGGTCCTACAATGAGCAGTTCTTA.

The table lists this clonotype with a few counts. The rearrangement joins TRBV12-3 or TRBV12-4 to TRBJ1-6, with 10 bases fitting TRBD1. The CDR3 has 20 amino acids. Losses at the gene ends were 8 bases for V and 9 bases for J; bases not matched to a gene: 25. This CDR3 reads CASEPPRDRGCNINLSPLHF. For the CDR3, the DNA is TGTGCCAGCGAACCGCCCCGGGACAGGGGATGTAATATAAATCTTTCACCCCTCCACTTT.

This clonotype appeared many times. The chain employs TRBV7-2 and TRBJ2-7, with 7 bases lining up with TRBD1. The V and J ends lost 5 bases and 2 bases, in that order; junction bases with no gene match: 9. This CDR3 has 15 amino acids. Germline V lookup: CDR1 SGHTA, CDR2 FQGNSA. This CDR3 reads CASSLIRGSAYEQYF. CDR3 bases: TGTGCCAGCAGCCTTATCAGGGGGAGCGCCTACGAGCAGTACTTC.

Comments on this clonotype: Since a much larger clone is just one base distant, this may be a read error. The chain joins TRBV11-2 to TRBJ2-7, with 9 bases aligning to TRBD2. The CDR3 is made up of 18 amino acids. The V gene's germline CDR1 is SGHAT and CDR2 FQNNGV. CDR3: CAGSLQFGGGRAGNEQYF. The DNA for the CDR3 is TGTGCCGGCAGCTTACAATTCGGAGGCGGGAGGGCCGGTAACGAGCAGTACTTC.